This is a list of T cell receptor beta chains from one sample in a study of immune evolution from preneoplasia to lung adenocarcinoma. Assay used: immunoSEQ multiplex PCR; TCRdb lists only in-frame clones, some missing. The sample records 15,000 or so clones, around 88% being singletons. The sequencing sample was made of FFPE invasive lung adenocarcinoma tissue. Every receptor here comes from an older person with invasive lung adenocarcinoma. The CDR3 runs from the conserved cysteine through the conserved F or W. D genes are given only for firm matches. Rows may omit the clone size; those that give it use once, few, many or a size class.

j_gene: TRBJ1-2
d_gene: TRBD1
abundance: once
v_gene: TRBV19
CDR3nt: TGTGCCAGTAGAGAGGGACAGGGCGGAAACTATGGCTACACCTTC
CDR3aa: CASREGQGGNYGYTF

j_gene: TRBJ1-5
d_gene: .
abundance: .
v_gene: TRBV27
CDR3nt: TGTGCCAGCAGCAGCGGGGCAGGGGGCAATCAGCCCCAGCATTTT
CDR3aa: CASSSGAGGNQPQHF

j_gene: TRBJ2-3
d_gene: TRBD2
abundance: .
v_gene: TRBV6-5
CDR3nt: TGTGCCAGCAGTAGCGCAGGGACTAGCAGTACGCAGTATTTT
CDR3aa: CASSSAGTSSTQYF

j_gene: TRBJ2-7
d_gene: .
abundance: .
v_gene: TRBV7-2
CDR3nt: TGTGCCAGCAGCCGCCTCTACGAGCAGTACTTC
CDR3aa: CASSRLYEQYF

j_gene: TRBJ2-7
d_gene: TRBD2
abundance: .
v_gene: TRBV19
CDR3nt: TGTGCCAGTAGTACTCCGGGACGAGCGGGGGAGCAGTACTTC
CDR3aa: CASSTPGRAGEQYF

j_gene: TRBJ2-5
d_gene: TRBD2
abundance: .
v_gene: TRBV19
CDR3nt: TGTGCCAGTAGTATGGGGCTAGCGGGAGGGCCCGTAGAGACCCAGTACTTC
CDR3aa: CASSMGLAGGPVETQYF

j_gene: TRBJ2-7
d_gene: TRBD2
abundance: few
v_gene: TRBV7-2
CDR3nt: TGTGCCAGCAGGGGGACTAGCGGGAGAAACGAGCAGTACTTC
CDR3aa: CASRGTSGRNEQYF

j_gene: TRBJ2-7
d_gene: .
abundance: medium-sized
v_gene: TRBV6-8
CDR3nt: TGTGCCAGCAGTCAGAGGAGCCGGCGGAGCGAGCAGTACTTC
CDR3aa: CASSQRSRRSEQYF

j_gene: TRBJ2-1
d_gene: TRBD2
abundance: .
v_gene: TRBV27
CDR3nt: TGTGCCAGCAGCTCCCTAGCGGGAGGGCCCACTGAGCAGTTCTTC
CDR3aa: CASSSLAGGPTEQFF

j_gene: TRBJ1-2
d_gene: .
abundance: .
v_gene: TRBV9
CDR3nt: TGTGCCAGCAGCGCAGATAATGGGGCGAACTATGGCTACACCTTC
CDR3aa: CASSADNGANYGYTF

j_gene: TRBJ1-1
d_gene: .
abundance: .
v_gene: TRBV4-1
CDR3nt: TGCGCCAGCAGCTCCTTGGGGCGCACTGAAGCTTTCTTT
CDR3aa: CASSSLGRTEAFF

j_gene: TRBJ1-5
d_gene: .
abundance: .
v_gene: TRBV6-6
CDR3nt: TGTGCCAGCAGTTACTGGGCCCAGGGTGGCAATCAGCCCCAGCATTTT
CDR3aa: CASSYWAQGGNQPQHF

j_gene: TRBJ1-5
d_gene: .
abundance: .
v_gene: TRBV30
CDR3nt: TGTGCCTGGAGTGGTGGGAGATCTGATCAGCCCCAGCATTTT
CDR3aa: CAWSGGRSDQPQHF

j_gene: TRBJ2-7
d_gene: .
abundance: .
v_gene: TRBV6-5
CDR3nt: TGTGCCAGCAGCCACGGGAACCGTCCCTACGAGCAGTACTTC
CDR3aa: CASSHGNRPYEQYF

j_gene: TRBJ1-1
d_gene: .
abundance: .
v_gene: TRBV18
CDR3nt: TGTGCCAGCTCACCACCGAACGCTAGGCTGAACACTGAAGCTTTCTTT
CDR3aa: CASSPPNARLNTEAFF

j_gene: TRBJ1-1
d_gene: TRBD1
abundance: .
v_gene: TRBV6-6
CDR3nt: TGTGCCAGCAGTTACATTTTAGGACAGGGGAGAACTGAAGCTTTCTTT
CDR3aa: CASSYILGQGRTEAFF

j_gene: TRBJ2-5
d_gene: TRBD2
abundance: .
v_gene: TRBV2
CDR3nt: TGTGCCAGTGCCGGACTAGCGGGAGGGCGGGGAGAGACCCAGTACTTC
CDR3aa: CASAGLAGGRGETQYF

j_gene: TRBJ2-7
d_gene: TRBD2
abundance: .
v_gene: TRBV6-5
CDR3nt: TGTGCCAGCAGTTACGCTGGGACTAGGGCCTACGAGCAGTACTTC
CDR3aa: CASSYAGTRAYEQYF

j_gene: TRBJ2-7
d_gene: TRBD1
abundance: .
v_gene: TRBV7-6
CDR3nt: TGTGCCAGCAGCTTCGGACAGGGCTACGAGCAGTACTTC
CDR3aa: CASSFGQGYEQYF

j_gene: TRBJ2-5
d_gene: TRBD1
abundance: .
v_gene: TRBV30
CDR3nt: TGTGCCTGGAGTAAACAGGGGCCCCAAGAGACCCAGTACTTC
CDR3aa: CAWSKQGPQETQYF

j_gene: TRBJ2-7
d_gene: .
abundance: .
v_gene: TRBV29-1
CDR3nt: TGCAGCGTCTACAGGAGCTCCTACGAGCAGTACTTC
CDR3aa: CSVYRSSYEQYF

j_gene: TRBJ1-3
d_gene: .
abundance: .
v_gene: TRBV5-1
CDR3nt: TGCGCCAGCAGTCGATCCGCGGCCTCTGGAAACACCATATATTTT
CDR3aa: CASSRSAASGNTIYF

j_gene: TRBJ1-3
d_gene: .
abundance: .
v_gene: TRBV6-1
CDR3nt: TGTGCCAGCAGTGAAGGTGCGGGTTTCTCTGGAAACACCATATATTTT
CDR3aa: CASSEGAGFSGNTIYF

j_gene: TRBJ2-3
d_gene: TRBD2
abundance: .
v_gene: TRBV28
CDR3nt: TGTGCCAGCAGTTCCCCCCGAGAGGTAGCGGGAGGAGCATATACGCAGTATTTT
CDR3aa: CASSSPREVAGGAYTQYF

j_gene: TRBJ1-1
d_gene: TRBD1
abundance: .
v_gene: TRBV5-1
CDR3nt: TGCGCCAGCAGCTTGGGACAGGGGAGCACTGAAGCTTTCTTT
CDR3aa: CASSLGQGSTEAFF

j_gene: TRBJ1-5
d_gene: .
abundance: .
v_gene: TRBV28
CDR3nt: TGTGCCAGCAGTAAAGAGGTACAACAGCCCCAGCATTTT
CDR3aa: CASSKEVQQPQHF

j_gene: TRBJ2-1
d_gene: .
abundance: few
v_gene: TRBV5-4
CDR3nt: TGTGCCAGCAGCTTTCCCGGGGATCGACAGGCTGAGCAGTTCTTC
CDR3aa: CASSFPGDRQAEQFF

j_gene: TRBJ1-1
d_gene: .
abundance: once
v_gene: TRBV2
CDR3nt: TGTGCCAGCGGCAGTAGGTACACTGAAGCTTTCTTT
CDR3aa: CASGSRYTEAFF

j_gene: TRBJ1-3
d_gene: .
abundance: few
v_gene: TRBV30
CDR3nt: TGTGCCTGGAGCACGGACCGACGGGGCTCCATATATTTT
CDR3aa: CAWSTDRRGSIYF

j_gene: TRBJ2-1
d_gene: .
abundance: .
v_gene: TRBV6-5
CDR3nt: TGTGCCAGCAGTTCTGAAAGCATCTACAATGAGCAGTTCTTC
CDR3aa: CASSSESIYNEQFF

j_gene: TRBJ2-1
d_gene: .
abundance: .
v_gene: TRBV19
CDR3nt: TGTGCCAGTAGCACGGCCGAGGGGAGCTACAATGAGCAGTTCTTC
CDR3aa: CASSTAEGSYNEQFF

j_gene: TRBJ1-2
d_gene: .
abundance: .
v_gene: TRBV4-1
CDR3nt: TGCGCCAGCAGCCAAGATGCTTACTATGGCTACACCTTC
CDR3aa: CASSQDAYYGYTF

j_gene: TRBJ2-7
d_gene: .
abundance: once
v_gene: TRBV11-2
CDR3nt: TGTGCCAGCAGCTTCCCCGGGGGCTTTGGTTCCTACGAGCAGTACTTC
CDR3aa: CASSFPGGFGSYEQYF

j_gene: TRBJ2-1
d_gene: TRBD2
abundance: .
v_gene: TRBV29-1
CDR3nt: TGCAGCGTGGCACCGGGACTAGCGGGAGTTGGTGAGCAGTTCTTC
CDR3aa: CSVAPGLAGVGEQFF

j_gene: TRBJ2-7
d_gene: .
abundance: .
v_gene: TRBV28
CDR3nt: TGTGCCAGCAGTTTTGGAGGGGTGGCCTACGAGCAGTACTTC
CDR3aa: CASSFGGVAYEQYF

j_gene: TRBJ1-2
d_gene: TRBD1
abundance: .
v_gene: TRBV27
CDR3nt: TGTGCCAGCAGTCCTGGACAGGCGCGGGGCTACACCTTC
CDR3aa: CASSPGQARGYTF

j_gene: TRBJ2-6
d_gene: TRBD1
abundance: .
v_gene: TRBV2
CDR3nt: TGTGCCACAAGACAGGGCGTCTCTGGGGCCAACGTCCTGACTTTC
CDR3aa: CATRQGVSGANVLTF

j_gene: TRBJ2-7
d_gene: .
abundance: few
v_gene: TRBV2
CDR3nt: TGTGCCAGCAGGGACGGCCCAGGGGCGCCCCCCTACGAGCAGTACTTC
CDR3aa: CASRDGPGAPPYEQYF

j_gene: TRBJ2-1
d_gene: .
abundance: .
v_gene: TRBV2
CDR3nt: TGTGCCAGCAAGGTGGTGGGATATGAGCAGTTCTTC
CDR3aa: CASKVVGYEQFF

j_gene: TRBJ2-1
d_gene: .
abundance: .
v_gene: TRBV28
CDR3nt: TGTGCCAGCAGTCTAGCGTCCTACAATGAGCAGTTCTTC
CDR3aa: CASSLASYNEQFF

j_gene: TRBJ2-7
d_gene: TRBD2
abundance: .
v_gene: TRBV7-2
CDR3nt: TGTGCCAGCAGCTTAGCGGGAGGGGATTGGCAGTACTTC
CDR3aa: CASSLAGGDWQYF

j_gene: TRBJ2-3
d_gene: .
abundance: .
v_gene: TRBV30
CDR3nt: TGTGCCTGGAGGGATCGAGATACGCAGTATTTT
CDR3aa: CAWRDRDTQYF